The rows below give T cell receptor beta chains drawn from one sample of a study of T cell changes during pregnancy in multiple sclerosis. Using immunoSEQ multiplex PCR, the repertoire was profiled, and TCRdb retains in-frame clones only, with some absent. The sample has approximately 97,000 clones; around nine tenths are singletons. Material: peripheral blood, obtained in the second trimester of pregnancy. Receptors were obtained from a female donor in good health, enrolled as a control in a pregnancy study. The CDR3 runs from the conserved cysteine through the conserved F or W. D genes are given only for firm matches. Not every row has a clone size; where given, it reads once, few, many or a size class.

clone_size: NA
j_call: TRBJ2-1
d_call: TRBD2
v_call: TRBV19
cdr3_nt: TGTGCCAGTAGTATAGTAGGGCGGGGGGGCCCATACAATGAGCAGTTCTTC
cdr3_aa: CASSIVGRGGPYNEQFF

clone_size: NA
j_call: TRBJ2-7
d_call: NA
v_call: TRBV2
cdr3_nt: TGTGCCAGCAGGCAAATGGGGCTCTCCTACGAGCAGTACTTC
cdr3_aa: CASRQMGLSYEQYF

clone_size: NA
j_call: TRBJ2-7
d_call: NA
v_call: TRBV7-2
cdr3_nt: TGTGCCAGCAGCTTTGGCATGGCCGCCTACGAGCAGTACTTC
cdr3_aa: CASSFGMAAYEQYF

clone_size: NA
j_call: TRBJ1-5
d_call: TRBD1
v_call: TRBV19
cdr3_nt: TGTGCCAGTAGTCCGCAGGGACAGAATATCAATCAGCCCCAGCATTTT
cdr3_aa: CASSPQGQNINQPQHF

clone_size: NA
j_call: TRBJ2-2
d_call: NA
v_call: TRBV7-6
cdr3_nt: TGTGCCAGCAGCGGCGGGGTCGGGAACACCGGGGAGCTGTTTTTT
cdr3_aa: CASSGGVGNTGELFF

clone_size: NA
j_call: TRBJ2-2
d_call: NA
v_call: TRBV5-1
cdr3_nt: TGCGCCAGCGGCCCGGACAGTTTTGCCGGGGAGCTGTTTTTT
cdr3_aa: CASGPDSFAGELFF

clone_size: NA
j_call: TRBJ1-1
d_call: NA
v_call: TRBV19
cdr3_nt: TGTGCCAGTAGTGTTCAACAGGTTACTGAAGCTTTCTTT
cdr3_aa: CASSVQQVTEAFF

clone_size: NA
j_call: TRBJ2-7
d_call: NA
v_call: TRBV6-1
cdr3_nt: TGTGCCAGCAGTCAGGTTGAGGGCTTCCACGAGCAGTACTTC
cdr3_aa: CASSQVEGFHEQYF

clone_size: NA
j_call: TRBJ1-5
d_call: TRBD1
v_call: TRBV7-6
cdr3_nt: TGTGCCAGCAGCCTAGGGACAGGGGATCAGCCCCAGCATTTT
cdr3_aa: CASSLGTGDQPQHF

clone_size: few
j_call: TRBJ1-4
d_call: TRBD1
v_call: TRBV9
cdr3_nt: TGTGCCAGCAGCCCCAGACAGGGACCTGAAAAACTGTTTTTT
cdr3_aa: CASSPRQGPEKLFF

clone_size: NA
j_call: TRBJ1-5
d_call: TRBD1
v_call: TRBV7-2
cdr3_nt: TGTGCCAGCAGCGCTACCGGACAGGGGATCAATCAGCCCCAGCATTTT
cdr3_aa: CASSATGQGINQPQHF

clone_size: NA
j_call: TRBJ2-6
d_call: NA
v_call: TRBV7-8
cdr3_nt: TGTGCCAGCAGCTTAAGGAGGACCCAACTCTCTGGGGCCAACGTCCTGACTTTC
cdr3_aa: CASSLRRTQLSGANVLTF

clone_size: NA
j_call: TRBJ1-1
d_call: NA
v_call: TRBV4-3
cdr3_nt: TGCGCCAGCAGCCAACGACAAGGAATCTCCAGAGCTTTCTTT
cdr3_aa: CASSQRQGISRAFF